The 5 T cell receptor beta chains below come from one sample, sequenced in a study of cytomegalovirus exposure and HLA in healthy donors. Sequencing was performed with immunoSEQ multiplex PCR; in TCRdb, only in-frame clones are kept and a portion is missing. The table includes roughly 60,000 clones, 85% to 95% detected once. The sample was PBMCs. The origin of the receptors is a woman aged 18-35 years in good health and CMV-seropositive.

The J gene is TRBJ1-4, the V gene TRBV10-3, with a possible D match to TRBD1 (5 bases). This CDR3 has 17 residues. Trimming stripped 0 bases from V and 1 base from J, with 12 bases between. CDR1 and CDR2 from the germline V gene are ENHRY and SYGVKD. In DNA, the CDR3 is TGTGCCATCAGTGAGTCCGGGAGGGGAGGAACTAATGAAAAACTGTTTTTT. It specifies CAISESGRGGTNEKLFF.

The chain uses TRBV28 and TRBJ1-2; D perhaps matches TRBD1 (6 bases). The length of the CDR3 is 14 residues. V lost 3 bases and J lost 6, with 14 bases in between. Germline V gene sequence: CDR1 MDHEN, CDR2 SYDVKM. CDR3 residues: CASSFITGLNGYTF. DNA for the CDR3: TGTGCCAGCAGTTTTATCACAGGGTTGAATGGCTACACCTTC.

This clone was detected only once. J is TRBJ2-1 and V is TRBV5-5; 8 bases are a match to TRBD1. This CDR3 is built from 15 residues. With 5 bases clipped from V and 6 bases from J, the junction kept 10 bases outside the gene matches. Germline V lookup: CDR1 SGHKS, CDR2 YYEKEE (reference sequence). The CDR3 region has the DNA TGTGCCAGCAGGTCGACAGGGGTCGAGGGCAATGAGCAGTTCTTC. This encodes CASRSTGVEGNEQFF.

This chain links TRBV28 with TRBJ1-4, with a tentative D call TRBD1 (6 bases). Germline CDR1 reads MDHEN; CDR2 reads SYDVKM. Trimming took 5 bases from V and 4 from J, leaving 14 bases between them. CDR3 length: 15 amino acids. CDR3 protein: CASSVTGTLNEKLFF. The CDR3 coding sequence is TGTGCCAGCAGTGTAACAGGGACCCTTAATGAAAAACTGTTTTTT.

The genes are TRBV7-8 and TRBJ2-7; the D gene is possibly TRBD2 (6 bases). CDR3 length: 14 amino acids. Trimming pared 2 bases from V and 0 bases from J, leaving 8 bases between. Germline CDR1 SGHVS, CDR2 FQNEAQ. CDR3 in DNA: TGTGCCAGCAGCTTATTTAGCGGCTCCTACGAGCAGTACTTC. Protein: CASSLFSGSYEQYF.